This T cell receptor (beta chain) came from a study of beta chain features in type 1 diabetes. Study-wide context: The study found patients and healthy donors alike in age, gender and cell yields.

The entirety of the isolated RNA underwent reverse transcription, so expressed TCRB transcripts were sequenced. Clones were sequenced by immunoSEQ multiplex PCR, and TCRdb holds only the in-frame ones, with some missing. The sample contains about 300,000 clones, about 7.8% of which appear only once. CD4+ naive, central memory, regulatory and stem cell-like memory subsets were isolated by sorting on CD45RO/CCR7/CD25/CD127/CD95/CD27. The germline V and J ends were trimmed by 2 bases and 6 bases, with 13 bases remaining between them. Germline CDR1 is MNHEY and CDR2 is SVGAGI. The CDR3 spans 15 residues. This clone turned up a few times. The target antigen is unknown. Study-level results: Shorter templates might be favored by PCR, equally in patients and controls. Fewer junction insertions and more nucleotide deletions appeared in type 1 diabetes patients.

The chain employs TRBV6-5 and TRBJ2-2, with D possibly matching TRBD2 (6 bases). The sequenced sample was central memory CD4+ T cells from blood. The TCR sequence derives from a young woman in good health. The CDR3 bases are TGTGCCAGCAGTTACGTCTCAGGGAGGTCCGGGGAGCTGTTTTTT. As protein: CASSYVSGRSGELFF.